The entry that follows covers one T cell receptor (beta chain) sequence. This sample was included in a study of neoadjuvant anti-PD-1 for oral cavity cancer. Whole-study context: Patients without progression got a fourth dose around day 43.

Germline V gene data show CDR1 as SGHRS and CDR2 as YFSETQ. Trimming cost V 2 bases and J 5 bases, with 10 bases left between them. The CDR3 runs to 13 residues. PBMC libraries mostly used about 500 ng of input genomic DNA, with six replicates per sample. TCRdb's copy holds only in-frame clones and misses some; the assay was immunoSEQ multiplex PCR. This table holds about 14,000 clones, 60% to 70% found once. The V call is TRBV5-1, the J call TRBJ1-1; D unresolved. This TCR was recovered from a person between 35 and 79 years old with oral cavity squamous cell carcinoma. The sample consisted of PBMCs, taken before nivolumab (anti-PD-1) treatment. CDR3 DNA: TGCGCCAGCAGCTTAGGAGCTGGGACTGAAGCTTTCTTT. It is translated as CASSLGAGTEAFF.